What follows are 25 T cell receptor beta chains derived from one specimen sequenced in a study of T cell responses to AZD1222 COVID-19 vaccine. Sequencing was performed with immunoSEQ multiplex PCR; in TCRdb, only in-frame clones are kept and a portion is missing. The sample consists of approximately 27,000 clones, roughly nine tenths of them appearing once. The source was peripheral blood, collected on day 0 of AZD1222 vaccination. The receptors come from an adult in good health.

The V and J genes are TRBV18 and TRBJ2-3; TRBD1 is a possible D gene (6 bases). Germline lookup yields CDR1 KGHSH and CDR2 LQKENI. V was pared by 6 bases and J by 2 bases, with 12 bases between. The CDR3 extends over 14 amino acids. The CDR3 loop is CASSRTAITDTQYF. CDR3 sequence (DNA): TGTGCCAGCTCCCGGACAGCTATCACAGATACGCAGTATTTT.

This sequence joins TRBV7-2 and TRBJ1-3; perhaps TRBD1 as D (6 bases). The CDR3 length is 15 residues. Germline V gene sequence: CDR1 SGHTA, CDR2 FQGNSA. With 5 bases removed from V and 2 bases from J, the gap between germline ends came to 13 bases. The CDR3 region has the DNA TGTGCCAGCAGCCCAGGGGACCGAACTGGAAACACCATATATTTT. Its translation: CASSPGDRTGNTIYF.

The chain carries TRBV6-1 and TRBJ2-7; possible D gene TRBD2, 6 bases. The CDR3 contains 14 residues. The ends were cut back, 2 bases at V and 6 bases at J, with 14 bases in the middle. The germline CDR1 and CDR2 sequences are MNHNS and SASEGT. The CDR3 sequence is CASSESLGGIEQYF. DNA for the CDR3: TGTGCCAGCAGTGAAAGCCTTGGGGGGATCGAGCAGTACTTC.

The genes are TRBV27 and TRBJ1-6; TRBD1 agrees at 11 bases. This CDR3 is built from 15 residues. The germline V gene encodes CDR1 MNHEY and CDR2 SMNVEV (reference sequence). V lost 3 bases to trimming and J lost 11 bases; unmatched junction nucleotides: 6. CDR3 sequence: CASSFGGTGGTPLHF. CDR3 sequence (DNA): TGTGCCAGCAGTTTTGGGGGGACAGGGGGAACACCCCTCCACTTT.

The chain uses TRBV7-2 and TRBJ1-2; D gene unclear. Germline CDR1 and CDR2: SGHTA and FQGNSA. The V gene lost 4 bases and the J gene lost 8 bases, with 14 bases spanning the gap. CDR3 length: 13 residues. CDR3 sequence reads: CASSSFGVYGYTF. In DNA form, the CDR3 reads TGTGCCAGCAGCTCCTTCGGAGTTTACGGCTACACCTTC.

The chain's CDR3 is CASSTGGRDEQFF. In DNA form, the CDR3 reads TGTGCCAGCAGCACAGGGGGGAGGGATGAGCAGTTCTTC. The chain combines TRBV7-9 with TRBJ2-1; D is perhaps TRBD1 (8 bases). CDR1 is SEHNR, CDR2 FQNEAQ, per germline (reference sequence). V shed 5 bases and J shed 8 bases, with 13 bases lying between them. The CDR3 runs 13 residues.

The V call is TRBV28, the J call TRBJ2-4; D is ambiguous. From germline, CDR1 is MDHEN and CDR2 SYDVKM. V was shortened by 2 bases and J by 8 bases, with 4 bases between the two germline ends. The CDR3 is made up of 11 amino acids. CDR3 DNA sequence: TGTGCCAGCAGTTTAATGGACATTCAGTACTTC. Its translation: CASSLMDIQYF. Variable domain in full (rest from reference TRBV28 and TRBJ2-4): DVKVTQSSRYLVKRTGEKVFLECVQDMDHENMFWYRQDPGLGLRLIYFSYDVKMKEKGDIPEGYSVSREKKERFSLILESASTNQTSMYLCASSLMDIQYFGAGTRLSVL.

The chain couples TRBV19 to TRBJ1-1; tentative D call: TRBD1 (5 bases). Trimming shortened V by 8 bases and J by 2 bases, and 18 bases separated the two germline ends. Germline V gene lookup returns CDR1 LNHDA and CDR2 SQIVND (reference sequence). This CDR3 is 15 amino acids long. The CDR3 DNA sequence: TGTGCCAGTCGTGCGGGGGACCCATTAAACACTGAAGCTTTCTTT. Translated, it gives CASRAGDPLNTEAFF.

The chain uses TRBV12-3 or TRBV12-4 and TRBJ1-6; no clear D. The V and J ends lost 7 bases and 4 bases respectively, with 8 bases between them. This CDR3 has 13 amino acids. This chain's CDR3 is CASNGQYNSPLHF. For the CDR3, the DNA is TGTGCCAGCAATGGGCAGTATAATTCACCCCTCCACTTT.

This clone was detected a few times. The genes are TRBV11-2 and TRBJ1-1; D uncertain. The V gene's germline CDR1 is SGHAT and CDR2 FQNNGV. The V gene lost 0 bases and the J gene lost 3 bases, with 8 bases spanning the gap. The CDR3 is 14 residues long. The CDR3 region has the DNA TGTGCCAGCAGCTTAGATCTTCTATACACTGAAGCTTTCTTT. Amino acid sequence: CASSLDLLYTEAFF.

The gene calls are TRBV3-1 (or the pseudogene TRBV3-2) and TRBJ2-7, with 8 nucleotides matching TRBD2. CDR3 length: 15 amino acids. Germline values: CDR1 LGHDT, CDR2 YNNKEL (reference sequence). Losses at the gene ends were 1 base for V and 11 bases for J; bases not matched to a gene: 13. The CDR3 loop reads CASSQGDVSGAVKYF. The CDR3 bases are TGTGCCAGCAGCCAAGGCGATGTTAGCGGGGCCGTGAAGTACTTC.

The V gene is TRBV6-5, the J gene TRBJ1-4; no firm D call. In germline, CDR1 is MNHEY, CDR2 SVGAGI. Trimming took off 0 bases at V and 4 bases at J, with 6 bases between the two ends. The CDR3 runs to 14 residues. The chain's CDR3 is CASSYSESNEKLFF. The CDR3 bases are TGTGCCAGCAGTTACTCGGAGAGTAATGAAAAACTGTTTTTT.

CDR3 sequence reads: CSVDRQYNEQFF. In DNA, the CDR3 is TGCAGCGTTGACCGACAGTACAATGAGCAGTTCTTC. The V call is TRBV29-1, the J call TRBJ2-1; D is possibly TRBD1 (5 bases). From germline, CDR1 is SQVTM and CDR2 ANQGSEA. V dropped 3 bases and J dropped 4 bases, with 7 bases sitting between them. CDR3 length equals 12 residues.

This chain's CDR3 is CASRRQGLVKNIQYF. CDR3 coding DNA: TGTGCCAGCAGGAGACAGGGTCTTGTCAAAAACATTCAGTACTTC. This rearrangement joins TRBV6-5 to TRBJ2-4; 7 bases line up with TRBD1. Germline assignment: CDR1 MNHEY and CDR2 SVGAGI. The V gene end was trimmed by 6 bases and the J gene end by 3 bases; junction bases not matched to a gene: 8. The CDR3 has 15 residues.

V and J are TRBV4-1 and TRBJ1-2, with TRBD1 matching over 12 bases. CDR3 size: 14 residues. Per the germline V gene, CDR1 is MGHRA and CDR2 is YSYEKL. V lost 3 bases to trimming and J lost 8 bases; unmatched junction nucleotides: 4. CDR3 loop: CASSQTGTGGGYTF. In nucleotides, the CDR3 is TGCGCCAGCAGCCAGACCGGGACAGGGGGCGGCTACACCTTC.

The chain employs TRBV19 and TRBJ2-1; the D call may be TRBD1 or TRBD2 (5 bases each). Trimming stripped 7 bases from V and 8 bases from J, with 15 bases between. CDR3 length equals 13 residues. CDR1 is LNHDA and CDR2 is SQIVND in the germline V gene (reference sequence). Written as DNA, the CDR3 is TGTGCCAGTATCCCGGGACCTTCCCATGAGCAGTTCTTC. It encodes CASIPGPSHEQFF.

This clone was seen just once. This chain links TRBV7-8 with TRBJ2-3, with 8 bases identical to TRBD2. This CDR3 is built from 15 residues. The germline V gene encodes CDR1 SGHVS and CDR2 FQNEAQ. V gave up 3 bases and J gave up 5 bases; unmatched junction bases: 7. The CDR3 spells CASSFPGLEGDTQYF. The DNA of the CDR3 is TGTGCCAGCAGCTTCCCGGGACTAGAGGGAGATACGCAGTATTTT.

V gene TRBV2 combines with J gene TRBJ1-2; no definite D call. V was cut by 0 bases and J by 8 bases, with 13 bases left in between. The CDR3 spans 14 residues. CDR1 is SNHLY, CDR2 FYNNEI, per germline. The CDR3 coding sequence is TGTGCCAGCAGTGAAGCTGCAGGTCATCGCGGCTACACCTTC. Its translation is CASSEAAGHRGYTF. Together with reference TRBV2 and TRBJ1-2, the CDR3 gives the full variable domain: EPEVTQTPSHQVTQMGQEVILRCVPISNHLYFYWYRQILGQKVEFLVSFYNNEISEKSEIFDDQFSVERPDGSNFTLKIRSTKLEDSAMYFCASSEAAGHRGYTFGSGTRLTVV.

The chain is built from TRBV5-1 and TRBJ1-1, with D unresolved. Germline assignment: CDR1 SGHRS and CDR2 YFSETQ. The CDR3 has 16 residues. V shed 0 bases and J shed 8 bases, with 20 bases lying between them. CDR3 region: CASSLALGTYTAEAFF. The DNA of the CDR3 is TGCGCCAGCAGCTTGGCCCTTGGCACATACACTGCCGAAGCTTTCTTT. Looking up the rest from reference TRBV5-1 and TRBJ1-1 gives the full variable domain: KAGVTQTPRYLIKTRGQQVTLSCSPISGHRSVSWYQQTPGQGLQFLFEYFSETQRNKGNFPGRFSGRQFSNSRSEMNVSTLELGDSALYLCASSLALGTYTAEAFFGQGTRLTVV.

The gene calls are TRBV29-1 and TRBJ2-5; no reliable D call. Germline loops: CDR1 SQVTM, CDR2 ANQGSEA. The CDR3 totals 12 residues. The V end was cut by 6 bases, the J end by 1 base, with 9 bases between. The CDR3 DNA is TGCAGCGTGGCCCGGTCCCAAGAGACCCAGTACTTC. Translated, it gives CSVARSQETQYF.

The CDR3 is CASRDRGWTEAFF. Here the CDR3 DNA reads TGTGCCAGCAGGGACAGGGGATGGACTGAAGCTTTCTTT. This chain joins TRBV5-8 and TRBJ1-1, with 9 bases aligning to TRBD1. Germline V gene sequence: CDR1 SGHTS, CDR2 YDEGEE. The CDR3 extends over 13 amino acids. Trimming removed 5 bases from V and 5 bases from J; junction bases left unmatched: 4.

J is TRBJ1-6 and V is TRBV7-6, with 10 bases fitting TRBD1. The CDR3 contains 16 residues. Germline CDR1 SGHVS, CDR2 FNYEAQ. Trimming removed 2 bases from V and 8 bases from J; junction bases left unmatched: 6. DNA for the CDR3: TGTGCCAGCAGCTTATCCCGGGACAGGGGATATTCACCCCTCCACTTT. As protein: CASSLSRDRGYSPLHF.

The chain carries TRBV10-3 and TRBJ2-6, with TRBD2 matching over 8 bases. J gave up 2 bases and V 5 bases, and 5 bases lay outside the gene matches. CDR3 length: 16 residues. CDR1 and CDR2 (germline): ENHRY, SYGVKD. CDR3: CAISSPGGAGANVLTF. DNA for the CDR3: TGTGCCATCAGTTCGCCCGGGGGGGCTGGGGCCAACGTCCTGACTTTC.

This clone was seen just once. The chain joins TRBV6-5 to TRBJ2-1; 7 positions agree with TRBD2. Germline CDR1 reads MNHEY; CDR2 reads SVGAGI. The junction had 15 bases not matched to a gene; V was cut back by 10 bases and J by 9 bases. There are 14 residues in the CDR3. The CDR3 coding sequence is TGTGCCACCCAGCGGGATTCCCCCCCCCTTGAGCAGTTCTTC. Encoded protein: CATQRDSPPLEQFF.

CDR3 bases: TGTGCCAGCAGTTTTGGGGGGCCCGGGGAGCTGTTTTTT. This encodes CASSFGGPGELFF. The V gene is TRBV12-3 or TRBV12-4, the J gene TRBJ2-2; D is perhaps TRBD1 or TRBD2 (6 bases each). This CDR3 has 13 residues. Trimming took off 3 bases at V and 6 bases at J, with 8 bases between the two ends.